This is a list of T cell receptor beta chains from one sample in a study of OX40 agonist ivuxolimab in advanced cancers. The repertoire was sequenced with immunoSEQ multiplex PCR; TCRdb's copy has only in-frame clones and lacks some. The table lists fewer than 100,000 clones, around 87% of them singletons, with roughly 6.3% in the top ten. Sequencing used CD4+ or CD8+ T cells sorted from blood, obtained in a trial of the OX40 agonist ivuxolimab. These receptors were collected from an adult with an advanced solid tumor such as melanoma, head and neck, liver or kidney cancer. Each CDR3 is given without its conserved first and last residue. The order of the fields is V gene, J gene, CDR3 protein.

>TRBV5-1|TRBJ1-2
ASSPGQERSGYT
>TRBV5-4|TRBJ1-1
ASSFGGQLNTEAF
>TRBV7-6|TRBJ2-1
ASSLLISDEQF
>TRBV7-2|TRBJ1-1
ASSLKVNTEAF
>TRBV5-1|TRBJ1-2
ASSSEGRYGYT
>TRBV19|TRBJ2-2
ASSIGTTNTGELF
>TRBV10-2|TRBJ2-2
ASRSGSNTGELF
>TRBV7-2|TRBJ2-7
ASSLGPGANYEQY
>TRBV4-3|TRBJ2-7
ASSQLLTSSYEQY
>TRBV30|TRBJ1-2
AWSTGVANYGYT
>TRBV19|TRBJ2-1
ASSREVYNEQF
>TRBV5-1|TRBJ2-4
ASSGGFRLAKNIQY
>TRBV5-5|TRBJ2-3
ASSLSGPDTQY
>TRBV4-1|TRBJ1-5
ASSRDRTNQPQH
>TRBV29-1|TRBJ2-2
SGGKGGVGTGELF
>TRBV28|TRBJ2-5
ASSLWGGTQY
>TRBV7-6|TRBJ2-1
ASSFTYNEQF
>TRBV2|TRBJ2-2
ASRGAGGRTGELF
>TRBV19|TRBJ1-2
ASRDRGRGYT
>TRBV7-2|TRBJ2-1
ASLRDSAPNEQF
>TRBV6-4|TRBJ1-5
ASRTSGDGQPQH
>TRBV19|TRBJ1-5
ASSIASDSNQPQH
>TRBV28|TRBJ2-5
ASSFAQETQY
>TRBV7-2|TRBJ1-2
ASSLRGSGYT
>TRBV19|TRBJ1-5
ASRNRGMDQPQH
>TRBV20-1|TRBJ2-4
SARPENIQY
>TRBV15|TRBJ2-1
ATSPRSGSGNEQF
>TRBV28|TRBJ1-5
ASRRKTGPSNQPQH
>TRBV27|TRBJ2-7
ASGPRQGKVLYDEQY
>TRBV6-5|TRBJ2-7
ASRASSYEQY
>TRBV11-3|TRBJ2-1
ASSSLAGGNEQF
>TRBV6-5|TRBJ2-4
ASSYSGAGKNIQY
>TRBV5-1|TRBJ1-1
ASSRDRGNTEAF
>TRBV11-2|TRBJ1-3
ATVERAGTGVGNTIY
>TRBV6-6|TRBJ2-3
ASSYSSASTDTQY
>TRBV6-6|TRBJ1-5
ASSRGAGYNQPQH
>TRBV7-9|TRBJ1-1
ASSLWGKGTEAF
>TRBV11-3|TRBJ2-1
ASSLDPYEQF
>TRBV6-1|TRBJ1-4
ASSQTGRDEKLF
>TRBV7-2|TRBJ1-5
ASSFGQSYQPQH
>TRBV6-1|TRBJ1-2
ASSEGLGNYGYT
>TRBV14|TRBJ2-3
ASSLRTGGTDTQY